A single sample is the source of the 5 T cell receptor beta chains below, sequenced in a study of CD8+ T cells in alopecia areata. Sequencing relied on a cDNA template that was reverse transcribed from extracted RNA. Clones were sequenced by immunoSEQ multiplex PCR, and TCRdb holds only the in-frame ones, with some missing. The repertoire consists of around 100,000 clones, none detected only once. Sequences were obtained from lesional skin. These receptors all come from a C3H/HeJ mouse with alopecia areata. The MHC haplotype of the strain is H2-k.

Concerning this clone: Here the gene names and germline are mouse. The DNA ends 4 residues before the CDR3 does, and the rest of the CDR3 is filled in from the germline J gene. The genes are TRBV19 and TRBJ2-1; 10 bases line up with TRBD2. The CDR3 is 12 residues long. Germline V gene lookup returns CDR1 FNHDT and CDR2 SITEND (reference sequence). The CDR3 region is CASSWGGAEQFF. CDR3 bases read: TGTGCCAGCAGCTGGGGGGGCGCT.

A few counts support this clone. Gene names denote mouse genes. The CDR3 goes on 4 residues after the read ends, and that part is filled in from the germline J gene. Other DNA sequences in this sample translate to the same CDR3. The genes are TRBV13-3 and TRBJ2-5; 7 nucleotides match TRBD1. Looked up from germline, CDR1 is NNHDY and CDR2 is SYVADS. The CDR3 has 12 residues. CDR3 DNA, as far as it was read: TGTGCCAGCAGTCCGACAGGGGAC. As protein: CASSPTGD. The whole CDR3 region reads CASSPTGDTQYF. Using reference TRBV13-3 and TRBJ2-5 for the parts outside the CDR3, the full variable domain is EAAVTQSPRSKVAVTGGKVTLSCHQTNNHDYMYWYRQDTGHGLRLIHYSYVADSTEKGDIPDGYKASRPSQENFSLILELASLSQTAVYFCASSPTGDTQYFGPGTRLLVL.

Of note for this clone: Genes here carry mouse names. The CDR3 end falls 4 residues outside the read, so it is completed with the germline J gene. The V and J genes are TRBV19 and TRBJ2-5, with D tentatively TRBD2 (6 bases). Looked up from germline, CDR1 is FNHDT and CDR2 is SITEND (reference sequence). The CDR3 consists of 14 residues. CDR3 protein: CASSIAGEKDTQYF. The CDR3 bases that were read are TGTGCCAGCAGTATAGCTGGGGAAAAAGAC.

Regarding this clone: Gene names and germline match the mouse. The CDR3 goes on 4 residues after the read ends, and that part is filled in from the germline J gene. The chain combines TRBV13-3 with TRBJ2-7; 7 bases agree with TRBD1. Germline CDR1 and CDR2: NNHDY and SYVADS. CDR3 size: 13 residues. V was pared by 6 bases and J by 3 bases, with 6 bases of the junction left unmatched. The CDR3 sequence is CASNRQGGYEQYF. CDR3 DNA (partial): TGTGCCAGCAACAGACAGGGAGGCTAT.

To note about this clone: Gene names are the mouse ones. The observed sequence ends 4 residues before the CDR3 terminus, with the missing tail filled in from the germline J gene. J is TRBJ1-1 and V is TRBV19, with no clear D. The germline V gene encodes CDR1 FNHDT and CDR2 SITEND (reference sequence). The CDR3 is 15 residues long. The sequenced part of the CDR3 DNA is TGTGCCAGCAGTATAGTCTCTGGGAAGGGAGGA. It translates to CASSIVSGKGG. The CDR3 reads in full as CASSIVSGKGGEVFF.